The rows below give T cell receptor beta chains drawn from one sample of a study of blood T cell repertoires in COVID-19. Clones were read by immunoSEQ multiplex PCR, and TCRdb kept only the in-frame ones, dropping some. The data show about 150,000 clones, approximately 90% seen once. The sample taken for sequencing was peripheral blood. The source of these receptors is a man aged 50-60 years who had recovered from COVID-19. CDR3s include the opening cysteine and the closing phenylalanine or tryptophan. Fields, in order: V gene, J gene, D gene, clone size, CDR3 DNA, CDR3 protein. The D gene is left open where the match is weak. Size values are once, few and many counts, or a class for expanded clones, and some rows have none.

>TRBV10-3|TRBJ2-7|TRBD2|.
TGTGCCCCCCCTGGGGGAGGGTTATTAGACGAGCAGTACTTC
CAPPGGGLLDEQYF
>TRBV18|TRBJ2-5|TRBD2|.
TGTGCCAGCTCACCACTAGCGGGAGTGGAAGAGACCCAGTACTTC
CASSPLAGVEETQYF
>TRBV3-1/TRBV3-2|TRBJ2-2|TRBD2|.
TGTGCCAGCAGCCAAGAGTTGACTAGCGGGAGGACGAACACCGGGGAGCTGTTTTTT
CASSQELTSGRTNTGELFF
>TRBV21-1|TRBJ2-4|.|.
TGTGCCAGCAGCAAAACTGGCTGCTTCGCGGGAGCAGGGGTAGCCAAAAACATTCAGTACTTC
CASSKTGCFAGAGVAKNIQYF
>TRBV11-2|TRBJ2-1|.|.
TGTGCCAGCAGCTCGACTAAGAGCTCCTACAATGAGCAGTTCTTC
CASSSTKSSYNEQFF
>TRBV15|TRBJ1-3|.|.
TGTGCCACCAGCAGAGGCGGAAGCTCTGGAAACACCATATATTTT
CATSRGGSSGNTIYF
>TRBV5-6|TRBJ1-2|.|.
TGTGCCAGCAGCTTCGGACGGGGGACTGGCTACACCTTC
CASSFGRGTGYTF
>TRBV4-1|TRBJ2-7|TRBD2|.
TGCGCCAGCAGCCCGCTAGCGGGGGAGACCTACGAGCAGTACTTC
CASSPLAGETYEQYF
>TRBV6-5|TRBJ1-5|TRBD1|.
TGTGCCAGCAGCGCGGGACAGGTAAACAATCAGCCCCAGCATTTT
CASSAGQVNNQPQHF
>TRBV3-1/TRBV3-2|TRBJ1-2|TRBD1|.
TGTGCCACCACAATGACAGGGGGCAAGAGTGGGGGCTACACCTTC
CATTMTGGKSGGYTF
>TRBV6-2/TRBV6-3|TRBJ1-1|.|.
TGTGCCAGCAGCAGTTCTTGGAGGGACACTGAAGCTTTCTTT
CASSSSWRDTEAFF
>TRBV3-1/TRBV3-2|TRBJ1-4|.|.
TGTGCCAGCACCCGGGTTCCGGGTGAAAAACTGTTTTTT
CASTRVPGEKLFF
>TRBV2|TRBJ2-5|.|.
TGTGCCAGCAGTGAAGGGGGCAGTTTAGAGACCCAGTACTTC
CASSEGGSLETQYF
>TRBV7-9|TRBJ1-2|TRBD1|once
TGTGCCAGCAGCATACCGGGACAGAGCATATCTAACTATGGCTACACCTTC
CASSIPGQSISNYGYTF
>TRBV2|TRBJ2-7|TRBD1|.
TGTGCCAGCAACGACAGGGGCTACGAGCAGTACTTC
CASNDRGYEQYF
>TRBV9|TRBJ2-5|TRBD1|once
TGTGCCAGCAGCGCACAACAGGGGGCCGACGCGGGAGAGACCCAGTACTTC
CASSAQQGADAGETQYF
>TRBV7-7|TRBJ2-2|.|.
TGTGCCAGCAGCTTAGTGGAGCGGCCTAGACCCGGGGAGCTGTTTTTT
CASSLVERPRPGELFF
>TRBV19|TRBJ2-7|TRBD1|once
TGTGCCAGTAGTATAGGACAGGGCTACGAGCAGTACTTC
CASSIGQGYEQYF
>TRBV7-2|TRBJ2-7|TRBD1|.
TGTGCCAGCAGCCGTACGACGGGACAGATCTACGAGCAGTACTTC
CASSRTTGQIYEQYF
>TRBV15|TRBJ1-5|.|.
TGTGCCACCACCTCAGGGGCGAGCAATCAGCCCCAGCATTTT
CATTSGASNQPQHF